The 21 T cell receptor beta chains reported below all come from one sample, sequenced in a study of T cell repertoires in cytomegalovirus infection. TCRdb passed the reads through MiXCR, listing each CDR3 protein once. The profile shows about 830,000 distinct CDR3 sequences, approximately 29% of them singletons. These TCRs are of unknown antigen specificity. The specimen comprised cultured CD8+ T cells from PBMCs, sampled from culture after CMV antigen stimulation. The receptors here all came from a human donor in good health (CMV status not recorded). Some clones in this sample may be carry-over from other donors' samples.

This clonotype has just a few counts. The rearrangement uses TRBV6-2 or TRBV6-3 and TRBJ2-4, with a possible D match to TRBD1 (5 bases). The CDR3 sequence is 15 residues long. V gave up 4 bases and J gave up 0 bases, with 10 bases separating them. The V gene's germline CDR1 is MNHEY and CDR2 SVGEGT. The CDR3 DNA follows: TGTGCCAGCAGTTCGACAGACTTAGCCAAAAACATTCAGTACTTC. It yields the protein CASSSTDLAKNIQYF.

The gene calls are TRBV4-1 and TRBJ2-2; no clear D. Germline CDR1 is MGHRA and CDR2 is YSYEKL. CDR3 size: 14 residues. Between the trimmed V and J ends, which lost 1 base and 5 bases, there was a span of 8 bases. The CDR3 region is CASSQVGPTGELFF. CDR3 sequence (DNA): TGCGCCAGCAGCCAAGTTGGACCTACCGGGGAGCTGTTTTTT.

The chain has TRBV27 and TRBJ2-7; TRBD2 is a possible D gene (6 bases). Germline values: CDR1 MNHEY, CDR2 SMNVEV (reference sequence). The CDR3 runs 14 residues. Between the trimmed V and J ends, which lost 3 bases and 6 bases, there was a span of 15 bases. The DNA for the CDR3 is TGTGCCAGCAGTTTCTCCGGGGCGGGAACCGAGCAGTACGTC. It is translated as CASSFSGAGTEQYV.

The J gene is TRBJ1-5, the V gene TRBV7-9; 10 bases fit TRBD1. Germline V gene data show CDR1 as SEHNR and CDR2 as FQNEAQ (reference sequence). V shed 5 bases and J 2 bases; nucleotides not matched to a gene: 6. The CDR3 is made up of 16 amino acids. The CDR3 protein is CASSTSGTGGNQPQHF. In nucleotides, the CDR3 is TGTGCCAGCAGCACATCCGGGACAGGGGGCAATCAGCCCCAGCATTTT.

Ten or more counts support this clonotype. The chain is built from TRBV19 and TRBJ2-7; possibly TRBD1 for D (6 bases). The germline V gene encodes CDR1 LNHDA and CDR2 SQIVND (reference sequence). CDR3 length: 14 amino acids. V lost 5 bases and J lost 2, with 13 bases in between. The CDR3 loop reads CASSPGTSTYEQYF. In DNA form, the CDR3 reads TGTGCCAGTAGTCCAGGGACATCTACCTACGAGCAGTACTTC.

A few counts support this clonotype. This chain links TRBV28 with TRBJ1-1; D is undetermined. This CDR3 has 15 amino acids. Germline CDR1 reads MDHEN; CDR2 reads SYDVKM. V lost 1 base and J lost 1, with 10 bases in between. The CDR3 sequence is CASSLSLRSNTEAFF. In DNA form, the CDR3 reads TGTGCCAGCAGTTTATCCCTCCGTTCGAACACTGAAGCTTTCTTT.

The rearrangement links TRBV19 to TRBJ1-1, with D uncertain. The V and J ends lost 3 bases and 3 bases respectively, with 11 bases between them. This CDR3 comprises 14 residues. Per germline, CDR1 LNHDA and CDR2 SQIVND (reference sequence). Written as DNA, the CDR3 is TGTGCCAGTAGTATGAAGAGAGCGGACACTGAAGCTTTCTTT. It translates to CASSMKRADTEAFF. Full variable domain (outside the CDR3, taken from reference TRBV19 and TRBJ1-1): DGGITQSPKYLFRKEGQNVTLSCEQNLNHDAMYWYRQDPGQGLRLIYYSQIVNDFQKGDIAEGYSVSREKKESFPLTVTSAQKNPTAFYLCASSMKRADTEAFFGQGTRLTVV.

V and J are TRBV2 and TRBJ1-2; 9 bases align to TRBD1. The V and J ends lost 10 bases and 8 bases, in that order; junction bases with no gene match: 11. CDR1 is SNHLY, CDR2 FYNNEI, per germline. The CDR3 contains 13 residues. CDR3 in amino acids: CAIRDRARDGYTF. The CDR3 nucleotides are TGTGCCATCCGGGACAGGGCTCGCGACGGCTACACCTTC.

The chain couples TRBV12-3 or TRBV12-4 to TRBJ1-2, with 9 bases matching TRBD1. V shed 7 bases, J shed 5 bases, and the junction held 8 bases outside the gene matches. The CDR3 extends over 14 amino acids. CDR3 DNA: TGTGCCAGCAAGACCGGGACAGGGATTTATGGCTACACCTTC. Protein product: CASKTGTGIYGYTF.

This clonotype was counted a single time. A much more abundant neighbour one base away suggests this may be a read error. The chain couples TRBV7-4 to TRBJ2-1; D unresolved. The CDR3 extends over 13 amino acids. Germline CDR1 SGHVT, CDR2 SQSDAQ. V lost 0 bases, J lost 6 bases, and 6 bases lay in between. The CDR3 loop reads CASSLARCNEQFF. The CDR3 DNA reads as TGTGCCAGCAGCTTAGCCAGATGCAATGAGCAGTTCTTC.

The genes are TRBV5-5 and TRBJ1-1; tentatively, D is TRBD1 (5 bases). CDR1 is SGHKS and CDR2 is YYEKEE in the germline V gene (reference sequence). The ends were cut back, 7 bases at V and 1 base at J, with 17 bases in the middle. The CDR3 sequence is 15 residues long. The CDR3 here is CASVLAGTRNTEAFF. The CDR3 nucleotides are TGTGCCAGCGTACTTGCGGGGACCCGGAACACTGAAGCTTTCTTT.

This clonotype has just a few counts. The chain uses TRBV2 and TRBJ2-2; weak D call: TRBD1 (6 bases). The CDR3 is 17 residues long. Trimming left V 0 bases short and J 5 bases short, with 16 bases between. Germline lookup yields CDR1 SNHLY and CDR2 FYNNEI. The chain's CDR3 is CASSEALTGRGTGELFF. The CDR3 DNA follows: TGTGCCAGCAGTGAAGCGCTTACGGGTAGGGGGACCGGGGAGCTGTTTTTT.

Ten or more counts support this clonotype. V gene TRBV7-9 combines with J gene TRBJ1-1; 7 bases are a match to TRBD1. J lost 2 bases, V lost 3 bases, and 9 bases had no gene match. CDR3 length equals 16 residues. Germline V gene sequence: CDR1 SEHNR, CDR2 FQNEAQ (reference sequence). Written as DNA, the CDR3 is TGTGCCAGCAGCTTCCCGAGACAGGGACCAAACACTGAAGCTTTCTTT. Translated: CASSFPRQGPNTEAFF. The complete variable domain, with remaining parts taken from reference TRBV7-9 and TRBJ1-1, reads DTGVSQNPRHKITKRGQNVTFRCDPISEHNRLYWYRQTLGQGPEFLTYFQNEAQLEKSRLLSDRFSAERPKGSFSTLEIQRTEQGDSAMYLCASSFPRQGPNTEAFFGQGTRLTVV.

The genes are TRBV15 and TRBJ2-1; 7 bases are a match to TRBD1. J lost 2 bases, V lost 3 bases, and 7 bases had no gene match. Germline loops: CDR1 LNHNV, CDR2 YYDKDF (reference sequence). This CDR3 contains 16 residues. The CDR3 loop reads CATSRVRQGPYNEQFF. In DNA, the CDR3 is TGTGCCACCAGCAGGGTGAGACAGGGACCCTACAATGAGCAGTTCTTC.

The rearrangement joins TRBV6-2 or TRBV6-3 to TRBJ1-2; tentatively, D is TRBD1 (5 bases). Germline V gene sequence: CDR1 MNHEY, CDR2 SVGEGT. The CDR3 contains 14 residues. V lost 6 bases to trimming and J lost 2 bases, with 13 bases between them. As DNA, the CDR3 is TGTGCCAGCAGACGCCTGGGGGACAACTATGGCTACACCTTC. It yields the protein CASRRLGDNYGYTF.

The chain is built from TRBV6-2 or TRBV6-3 and TRBJ2-3; the match to TRBD2 covers 8 bases. The CDR3 runs 14 residues. V lost 6 bases to trimming and J lost 3 bases; unmatched junction nucleotides: 5. Germline V gene data show CDR1 as MNHEY and CDR2 as SVGEGT. In DNA form, the CDR3 reads TGTGCCAGCAGGGAGCGGGGGATGACAGATACGCAGTATTTT. Translated: CASRERGMTDTQYF.

The chain carries TRBV29-1 and TRBJ1-2, with D unresolved. The CDR3 runs to 12 residues. Germline CDR1 SQVTM, CDR2 ANQGSEA. Trimming took off 1 base at V and 2 bases at J, with 5 bases between the two ends. The DNA of the CDR3 is TGCAGCGTTGAAGGATCCAACTATGGCTACACCTTC. It codes for CSVEGSNYGYTF.

The V and J genes are TRBV27 and TRBJ2-7, with TRBD1 matching over 9 bases. Trimming removed 3 bases from V and 2 bases from J; junction bases left unmatched: 5. This CDR3 has 15 residues. Per the germline V gene, CDR1 is MNHEY and CDR2 is SMNVEV (reference sequence). Here the CDR3 DNA reads TGTGCCAGCAGTTTTCGGGACAGGGCTGCCTACGAGCAGTACTTC. Translated, it gives CASSFRDRAAYEQYF.

This clonotype was seen ten or more times. V is TRBV27 and J is TRBJ1-5, with TRBD1 matching 9 bases. The length of the CDR3 is 14 residues. The ends lost 6 bases at V and 7 bases at J; junction bases unmatched: 7. Germline V gene lookup returns CDR1 MNHEY and CDR2 SMNVEV (reference sequence). Here the CDR3 reads CASSLDRGNQPQHF. The CDR3 bases are TGTGCCAGCAGCTTGGACAGGGGAAACCAGCCCCAGCATTTT.

This chain connects TRBV11-2 to TRBJ2-5; 7 positions match TRBD1. CDR1 is SGHAT, CDR2 FQNNGV, per germline. V shed 7 bases, J shed 3 bases, and the junction held 8 bases outside the gene matches. CDR3 length: 14 amino acids. CDR3 in amino acids: CASTFEGTEETQYF. The CDR3 region has the DNA TGTGCCAGCACCTTTGAAGGGACAGAAGAGACCCAGTACTTC.

This clonotype was detected once. A much larger clone lies a single base off, so this may be a read error. This chain connects TRBV7-2 to TRBJ1-5; no firm D call. The length of the CDR3 is 15 residues. Trimming pared 4 bases from V and 2 bases from J, leaving 12 bases between. CDR1 and CDR2 from the germline V gene are SGHTA and FQGNSA. In nucleotides, the CDR3 is TGTGCCAGCAGCTGGCACGGTACGGGCAATCAGCCCCAGCATTTT. Translation: CASSWHGTGNQPQHF.